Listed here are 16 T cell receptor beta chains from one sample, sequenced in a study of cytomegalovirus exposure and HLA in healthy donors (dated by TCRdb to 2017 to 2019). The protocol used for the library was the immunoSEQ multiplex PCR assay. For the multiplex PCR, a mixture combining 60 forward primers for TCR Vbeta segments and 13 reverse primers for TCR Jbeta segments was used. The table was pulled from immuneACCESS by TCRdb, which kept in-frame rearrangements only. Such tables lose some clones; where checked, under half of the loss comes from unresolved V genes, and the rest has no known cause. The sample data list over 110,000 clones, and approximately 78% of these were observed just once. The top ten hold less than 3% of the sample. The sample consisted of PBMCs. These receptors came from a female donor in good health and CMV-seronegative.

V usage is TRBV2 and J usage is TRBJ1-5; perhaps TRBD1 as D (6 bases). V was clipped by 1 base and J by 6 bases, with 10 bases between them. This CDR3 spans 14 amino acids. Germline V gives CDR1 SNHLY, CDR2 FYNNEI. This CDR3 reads CASSEDRVRQPQHF. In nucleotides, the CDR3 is TGTGCCAGCAGTGAAGACAGGGTTCGTCAGCCCCAGCATTTT.

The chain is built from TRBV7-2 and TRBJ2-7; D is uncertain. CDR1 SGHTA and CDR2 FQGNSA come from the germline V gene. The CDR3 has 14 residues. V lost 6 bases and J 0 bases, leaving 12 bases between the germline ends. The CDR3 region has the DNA TGTGCCAGCAGACGTGAGTCGAGCTCCTACGAGCAGTACTTC. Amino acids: CASRRESSSYEQYF.

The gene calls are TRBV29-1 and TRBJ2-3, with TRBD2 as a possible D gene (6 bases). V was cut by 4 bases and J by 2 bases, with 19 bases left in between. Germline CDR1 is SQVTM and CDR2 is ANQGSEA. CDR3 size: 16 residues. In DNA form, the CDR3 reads TGCAGCGTTGCTCGTGGGAGGTGGAAGAACACAGATACGCAGTATTTT. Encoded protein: CSVARGRWKNTDTQYF.

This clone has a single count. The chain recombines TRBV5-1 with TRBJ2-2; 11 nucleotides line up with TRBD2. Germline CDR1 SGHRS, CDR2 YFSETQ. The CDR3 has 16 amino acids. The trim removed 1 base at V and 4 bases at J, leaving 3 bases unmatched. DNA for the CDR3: TGCGCCAGCAGCTTGCAGGGACTAGCGGCCACCGGGGAGCTGTTTTTT. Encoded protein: CASSLQGLAATGELFF.

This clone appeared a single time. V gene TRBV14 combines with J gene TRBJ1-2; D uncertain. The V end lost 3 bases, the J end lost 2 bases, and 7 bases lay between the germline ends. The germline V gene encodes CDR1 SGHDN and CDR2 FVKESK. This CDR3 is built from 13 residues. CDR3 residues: CASSHLRNYGYTF. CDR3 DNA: TGTGCCAGCAGCCATTTGAGGAACTATGGCTACACCTTC.

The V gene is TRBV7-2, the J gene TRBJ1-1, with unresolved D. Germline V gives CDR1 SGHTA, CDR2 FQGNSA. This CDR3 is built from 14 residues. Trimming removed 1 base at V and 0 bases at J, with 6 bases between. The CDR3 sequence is CASSLGALNTEAFF. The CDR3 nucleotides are TGTGCCAGCAGCTTAGGAGCCCTGAACACTGAAGCTTTCTTT.

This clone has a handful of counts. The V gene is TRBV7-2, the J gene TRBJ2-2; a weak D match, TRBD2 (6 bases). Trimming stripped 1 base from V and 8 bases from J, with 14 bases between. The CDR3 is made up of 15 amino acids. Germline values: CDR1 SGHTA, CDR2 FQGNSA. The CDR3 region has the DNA TGTGCCAGCAGCTTAGTAGGACTAAGTCTAGGGGAGCTGTTTTTT. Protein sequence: CASSLVGLSLGELFF.

The CDR3 coding sequence is TGTGCCAGCAGCTTAAAGGGACAGGGGGTTGCTGAAGCTTTCTTT. Translated, it gives CASSLKGQGVAEAFF. The gene calls are TRBV7-2 and TRBJ1-1, with 11 bases lining up with TRBD1. The ends lost 2 bases at V and 6 bases at J; junction bases unmatched: 5. In germline, CDR1 is SGHTA, CDR2 FQGNSA. The CDR3 length is 15 residues.

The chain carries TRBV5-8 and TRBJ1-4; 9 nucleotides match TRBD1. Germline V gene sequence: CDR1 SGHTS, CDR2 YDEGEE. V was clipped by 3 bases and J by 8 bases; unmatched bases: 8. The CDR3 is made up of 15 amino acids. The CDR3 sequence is CASSSGQGRGEKLFF. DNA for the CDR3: TGTGCCAGCAGCTCCGGACAGGGGAGGGGAGAAAAACTGTTTTTT. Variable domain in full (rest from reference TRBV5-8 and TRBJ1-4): EAGVTQSPTHLIKTRGQQATLRCSPISGHTSVYWYQQALGLGLQFLLWYDEGEERNRGNFPPRFSGRQFPNYSSELNVNALELEDSALYLCASSSGQGRGEKLFFGSGTQLSVL.

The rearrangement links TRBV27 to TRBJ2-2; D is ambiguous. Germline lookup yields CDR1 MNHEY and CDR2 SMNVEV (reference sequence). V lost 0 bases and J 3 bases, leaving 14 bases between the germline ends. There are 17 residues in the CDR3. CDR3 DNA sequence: TGTGCCAGCAGTTTATCGAAGGTTAATCGGGACACCGGGGAGCTGTTTTTT. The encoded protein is CASSLSKVNRDTGELFF.

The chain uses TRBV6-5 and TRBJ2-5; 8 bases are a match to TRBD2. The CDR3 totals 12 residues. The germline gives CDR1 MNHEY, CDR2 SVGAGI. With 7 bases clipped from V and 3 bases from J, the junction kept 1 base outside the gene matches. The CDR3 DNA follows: TGTGCCAGCACCGGGGGGGAAGAGACCCAGTACTTC. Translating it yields CASTGGEETQYF.

The CDR3 spells CASSVRTSGAEQYF. For the CDR3, the DNA is TGTGCCAGCAGCGTGAGGACTAGCGGGGCCGAGCAGTACTTC. This chain uses TRBV9 with TRBJ2-7, with 12 bases aligning to TRBD2. V dropped 2 bases and J dropped 6; count of bases not matched to a gene: 3. The germline CDR1 and CDR2 sequences are SGDLS and YYNGEE. This CDR3 is built from 14 residues.

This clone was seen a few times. CDR3 residues: CASSLRITESGNYEQYF. CDR3 bases: TGCGCCAGCAGCTTGAGGATCACCGAGAGCGGGAACTACGAGCAGTACTTC. The chain is built from TRBV5-1 and TRBJ2-7; 7 bases line up with TRBD2. Looked up from germline, CDR1 is SGHRS and CDR2 is YFSETQ. This CDR3 has 17 residues. Losses at the gene ends were 1 base for V and 3 bases for J; bases not matched to a gene: 13.

CDR3 coding DNA: TGTGCCAGCAGCTTAGAACAGGGGGCCTCCTACGAGCAGTACTTC. This encodes CASSLEQGASYEQYF. The rearrangement uses TRBV7-2 and TRBJ2-5; 9 bases map to TRBD1. TRBJ2-7 explains the end of the DNA better; the J call may be wrong. This CDR3 region has 15 residues. Germline values: CDR1 SGHTA, CDR2 FQGNSA.

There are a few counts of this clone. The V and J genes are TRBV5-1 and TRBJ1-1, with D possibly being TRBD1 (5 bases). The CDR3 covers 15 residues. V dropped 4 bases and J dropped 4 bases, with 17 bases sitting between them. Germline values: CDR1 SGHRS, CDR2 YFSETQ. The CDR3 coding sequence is TGCGCCAGCAGCCTGAAACGGGGGAAAGGCACTGAAGCTTTCTTT. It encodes CASSLKRGKGTEAFF. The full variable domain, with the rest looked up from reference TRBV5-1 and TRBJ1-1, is KAGVTQTPRYLIKTRGQQVTLSCSPISGHRSVSWYQQTPGQGLQFLFEYFSETQRNKGNFPGRFSGRQFSNSRSEMNVSTLELGDSALYLCASSLKRGKGTEAFFGQGTRLTVV.

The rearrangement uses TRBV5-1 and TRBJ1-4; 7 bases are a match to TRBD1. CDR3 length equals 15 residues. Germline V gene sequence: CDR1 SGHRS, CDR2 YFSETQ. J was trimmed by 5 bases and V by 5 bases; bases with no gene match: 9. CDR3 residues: CASRRSGTENEKLFF. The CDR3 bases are TGCGCCAGCAGACGCTCCGGGACAGAGAATGAAAAACTGTTTTTT. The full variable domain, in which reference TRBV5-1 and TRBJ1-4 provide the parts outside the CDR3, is KAGVTQTPRYLIKTRGQQVTLSCSPISGHRSVSWYQQTPGQGLQFLFEYFSETQRNKGNFPGRFSGRQFSNSRSEMNVSTLELGDSALYLCASRRSGTENEKLFFGSGTQLSVL.